These 9 T cell receptor beta chains were all obtained from the same sample, sequenced in a study of blood T cell repertoires in COVID-19. The table came from immunoSEQ multiplex PCR; TCRdb's copy has only in-frame clones and leaves some out. The sample has 120,000 or so clones; 85% to 90% are singletons. The sequenced material came from peripheral blood. The source is a human donor in a cohort sampled during active COVID-19.

The chain recombines TRBV7-9 with TRBJ2-2, with TRBD1 matching 8 bases. The ends lost 3 bases at V and 5 bases at J; junction bases unmatched: 8. The CDR3 contains 16 residues. Looked up from germline, CDR1 is SEHNR and CDR2 is FQNEAQ (reference sequence). CDR3 sequence (DNA): TGTGCCAGCAGCTTCATGTCTGACAGGGGTACCGGGGAGCTGTTTTTT. It codes for CASSFMSDRGTGELFF.

The chain carries TRBV4-2 and TRBJ1-5; 8 nucleotides match TRBD1. The trim removed 3 bases at V and 0 bases at J, leaving 7 bases unmatched. CDR1 is LGHNA, CDR2 YNFKEQ, per germline. The CDR3 totals 17 residues. CDR3 in amino acids: CASSHGTGPYSNQPQHF. CDR3 coding DNA: TGTGCCAGCAGCCATGGGACAGGACCTTATAGCAATCAGCCCCAGCATTTT.

This rearrangement joins TRBV11-3 to TRBJ2-5, with a possible D match to TRBD1 (6 bases). Germline CDR1 reads SGHNT; CDR2 reads YENEEA. The CDR3 has 14 residues. V shed 4 bases and J shed 3 bases, with 12 bases lying between them. CDR3 region: CASSSGHDKETQYF. CDR3 DNA: TGTGCCAGCAGCTCGGGACATGACAAAGAGACCCAGTACTTC. Drawing the rest from reference TRBV11-3 and TRBJ2-5, the complete variable domain is EAGVVQSPRYKIIEKKQPVAFWCNPISGHNTLYWYLQNLGQGPELLIRYENEEAVDDSQLPKDRFSAERLKGVDSTLKIQPAELGDSAVYLCASSSGHDKETQYFGPGTRLLVL.

At least ten counts were recorded for this clone. This sequence joins TRBV28 and TRBJ2-1; 9 bases agree with TRBD1. There are 14 residues in the CDR3. The V and J ends lost 8 bases and 2 bases, in that order; junction bases with no gene match: 4. Germline assignment: CDR1 MDHEN and CDR2 SYDVKM. In DNA form, the CDR3 reads TGTGCCAGCCTACAGGGGGCCCCCTACAATGAGCAGTTCTTC. Translated: CASLQGAPYNEQFF.

This chain connects TRBV9 to TRBJ1-3; D might be TRBD1 (6 bases). Germline V gene sequence: CDR1 SGDLS, CDR2 YYNGEE. V was pared by 4 bases and J by 0 bases, with 14 bases between. This CDR3 is 16 amino acids long. CDR3 coding DNA: TGTGCCAGCAGCCCGACAGGCTACCCCTCTGGAAACACCATATATTTT. Amino acids: CASSPTGYPSGNTIYF.

The V and J genes are TRBV11-2 and TRBJ1-2, with D perhaps matching TRBD1 (6 bases). The V gene's germline CDR1 is SGHAT and CDR2 FQNNGV. The V gene lost 5 bases and the J gene lost 10 bases, with 20 bases spanning the gap. This CDR3 contains 14 residues. The CDR3 sequence is CASSEDQGFISYTF. The CDR3, as DNA: TGTGCCAGCAGCGAAGATCAGGGGTTTATTTCCTACACCTTC.

This chain links TRBV4-2 with TRBJ2-1; no reliable D call. The CDR3 is 20 residues long. Trimming took off 0 bases at V and 0 bases at J, with 21 bases between the two ends. CDR1 and CDR2 from the germline V gene are LGHNA and YNFKEQ. In nucleotides, the CDR3 is TGTGCCAGCAGCCAAGATCGGTCCTTCCCGCGACAAAGCTCCTACAATGAGCAGTTCTTC. Its translation is CASSQDRSFPRQSSYNEQFF.

The chain joins TRBV7-9 to TRBJ2-1; no reliable D call. The ends were cut back, 2 bases at V and 9 bases at J, with 11 bases in the middle. This CDR3 has 13 residues. CDR1 and CDR2 from the germline V gene are SEHNR and FQNEAQ (reference sequence). CDR3 in amino acids: CASSLSSGGEQFF. In DNA form, the CDR3 reads TGTGCCAGCAGCTTATCATCGGGTGGTGAGCAGTTCTTC.

V is TRBV5-1 and J is TRBJ2-5; 7 bases align to TRBD1. This CDR3 comprises 16 residues. Trimming cost V 2 bases and J 2 bases; bases outside gene matches: 9. Germline values: CDR1 SGHRS, CDR2 YFSETQ. DNA of the CDR3: TGCGCCAGCAGCTTAGGCCGGGACAGCGGACAAGAGACCCAGTACTTC. This codes for CASSLGRDSGQETQYF.